This T cell receptor (beta chain) was captured in a study of cytomegalovirus exposure and HLA in healthy donors. General observations from the study: Judged likely to be a sequencing artifact was a cluster of highly shared sequence variants. Among TCR beta chains, those listed as cytomegalovirus-associated numbered over 150.

As regards this clone: The antigen remains undetermined.

The PCR had 60 Vbeta and 13 Jbeta primers. The assay was immunoSEQ multiplex PCR, and TCRdb's table has in-frame clones only and misses some. This table holds under 150,000 clones, 60% to 85% found once. This CDR3 comprises 12 residues. Trimming took 5 bases from V and 4 from J, leaving 8 bases between them. CDR1 and CDR2 from the germline V gene are LNHDA and SQIVND (reference sequence). Sample: PBMCs. The clonotype originates from a human donor in good health. The chain employs TRBV19 and TRBJ2-5; D is perhaps TRBD2 (5 bases). The CDR3 sequence: CASSLAGETQYF. Written as DNA, the CDR3 is TGTGCCAGTAGTCTAGCCGGAGAGACCCAGTACTTC.